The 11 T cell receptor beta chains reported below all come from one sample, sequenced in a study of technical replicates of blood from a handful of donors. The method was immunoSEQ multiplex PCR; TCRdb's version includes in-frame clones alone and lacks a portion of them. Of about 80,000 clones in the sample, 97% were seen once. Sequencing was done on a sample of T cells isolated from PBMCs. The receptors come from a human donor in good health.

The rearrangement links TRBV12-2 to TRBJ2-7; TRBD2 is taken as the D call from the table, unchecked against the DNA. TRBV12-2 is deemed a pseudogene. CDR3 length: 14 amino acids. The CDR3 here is CASRLGTSHYEQYF. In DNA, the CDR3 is TGTGCAAGTCGCTTAGGCACTAGCCATTACGAGCAGTACTTC.

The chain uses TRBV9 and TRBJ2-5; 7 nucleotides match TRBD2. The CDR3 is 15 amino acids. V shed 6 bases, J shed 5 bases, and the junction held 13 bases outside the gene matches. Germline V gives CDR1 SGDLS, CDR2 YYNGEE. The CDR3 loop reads CASTGGGTLGETQYF. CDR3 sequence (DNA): TGTGCCAGCACGGGGGGAGGCACTCTGGGGGAGACCCAGTACTTC.

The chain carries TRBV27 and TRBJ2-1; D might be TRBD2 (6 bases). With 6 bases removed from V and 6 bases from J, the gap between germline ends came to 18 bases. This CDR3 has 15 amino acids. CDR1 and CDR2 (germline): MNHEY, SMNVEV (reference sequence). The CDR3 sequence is CASRVSGSSSNEQFF. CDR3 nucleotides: TGTGCCAGCAGGGTTAGCGGCAGCTCGTCCAATGAGCAGTTCTTC.

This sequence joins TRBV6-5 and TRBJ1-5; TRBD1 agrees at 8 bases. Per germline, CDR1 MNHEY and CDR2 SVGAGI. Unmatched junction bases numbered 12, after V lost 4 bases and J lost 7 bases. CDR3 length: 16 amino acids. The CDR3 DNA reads TGTGCCAGCAGTTCGACAGGGGTAGGGGGTTGGCAGCCCCAGCATTTT. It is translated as CASSSTGVGGWQPQHF.

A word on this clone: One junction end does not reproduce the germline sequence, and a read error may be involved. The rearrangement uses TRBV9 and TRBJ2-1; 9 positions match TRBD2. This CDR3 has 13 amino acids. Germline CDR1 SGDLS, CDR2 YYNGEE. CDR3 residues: CASSGRAYNEQFF. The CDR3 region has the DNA TGTGCCAGTAGCGGGAGAGCCTACAATGAGCAGTTCTTC.

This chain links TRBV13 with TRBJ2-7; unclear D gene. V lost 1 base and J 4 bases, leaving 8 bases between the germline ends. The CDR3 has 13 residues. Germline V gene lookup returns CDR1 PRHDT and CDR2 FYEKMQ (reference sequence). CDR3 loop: CASSLAGGYEQYF. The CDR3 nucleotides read TGTGCCAGCAGCTTAGCGGGTGGGTACGAGCAGTACTTC.

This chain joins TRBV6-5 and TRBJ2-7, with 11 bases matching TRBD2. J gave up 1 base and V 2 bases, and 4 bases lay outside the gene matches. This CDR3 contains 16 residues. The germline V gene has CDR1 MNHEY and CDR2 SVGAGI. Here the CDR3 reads CASSYALAGGSYEQYF. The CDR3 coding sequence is TGTGCCAGCAGTTACGCTCTAGCGGGGGGTTCCTACGAGCAGTACTTC.

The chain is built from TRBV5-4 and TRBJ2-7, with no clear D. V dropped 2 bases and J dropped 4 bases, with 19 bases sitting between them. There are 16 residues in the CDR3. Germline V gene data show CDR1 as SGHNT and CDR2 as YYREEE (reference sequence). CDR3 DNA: TGTGCCAGCAGCTTTTTTGATCCTGATACGAGTTACGAGCAGTACTTC. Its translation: CASSFFDPDTSYEQYF.

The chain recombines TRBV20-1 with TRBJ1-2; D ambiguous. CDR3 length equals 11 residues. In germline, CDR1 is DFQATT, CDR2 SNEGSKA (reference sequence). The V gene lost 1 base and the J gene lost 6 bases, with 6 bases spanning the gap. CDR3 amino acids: CSARAVHGYTF. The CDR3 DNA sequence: TGCAGTGCTAGAGCCGTCCATGGCTACACCTTC.

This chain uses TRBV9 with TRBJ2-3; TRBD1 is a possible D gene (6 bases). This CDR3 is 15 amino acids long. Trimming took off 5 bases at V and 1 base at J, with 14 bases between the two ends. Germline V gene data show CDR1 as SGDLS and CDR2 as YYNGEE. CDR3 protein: CASREHRDGTDTQYF. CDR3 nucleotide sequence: TGTGCCAGCAGGGAGCACAGGGATGGCACAGATACGCAGTATTTT.

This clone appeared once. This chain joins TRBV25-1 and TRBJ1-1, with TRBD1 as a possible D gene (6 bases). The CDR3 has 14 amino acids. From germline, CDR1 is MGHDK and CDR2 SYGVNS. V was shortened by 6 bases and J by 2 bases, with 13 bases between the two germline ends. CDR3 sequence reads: CASRTQGLNTEAFF. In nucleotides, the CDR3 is TGTGCCAGCAGGACACAGGGACTAAACACTGAAGCTTTCTTT.